This entry lists 24 T cell receptor beta chains sequenced from one sample in a study of cytomegalovirus exposure and HLA in healthy donors. The PCR had 60 Vbeta and 13 Jbeta primers. TCRdb's copy holds only in-frame clones and misses some; the assay was immunoSEQ multiplex PCR. The sample has 35,000 to 45,000 clones, 51% seen once; the top ten hold 5% to 6.5%. The sequencing input was PBMCs. The receptors were gathered from a man in his fifties or sixties in good health and CMV-seronegative.

This chain uses TRBV7-7 with TRBJ2-7; the D is unclear. Germline V gene sequence: CDR1 SSHAT, CDR2 FNYEAQ (reference sequence). The CDR3 loop spans 13 amino acids. V lost 1 base and J 4 bases, leaving 8 bases between the germline ends. CDR3 DNA sequence: TGTGCCAGCAGCTTAGAACCCGGGTACGAGCAGTACTTC. Protein: CASSLEPGYEQYF.

The genes are TRBV20-1 and TRBJ2-1; D is possibly TRBD2 (5 bases). The V end lost 5 bases, the J end lost 9 bases, and 8 bases lay between the germline ends. Germline assignment: CDR1 DFQATT and CDR2 SNEGSKA (reference sequence). This CDR3 spans 10 amino acids. The chain's CDR3 is CSAFRGEQFF. DNA of the CDR3: TGCAGTGCTTTTCGGGGTGAGCAGTTCTTC.

This chain connects TRBV9 to TRBJ2-5, with 9 nucleotides matching TRBD1. Germline V gene data show CDR1 as SGDLS and CDR2 as YYNGEE. This CDR3 has 15 residues. V shed 4 bases and J 5 bases; nucleotides not matched to a gene: 9. The CDR3 protein is CASSRGGQGGETQYF. The DNA of the CDR3 is TGTGCCAGCAGCAGGGGGGGACAGGGAGGGGAGACCCAGTACTTC. Together with reference TRBV9 and TRBJ2-5, the CDR3 gives the full variable domain: DSGVTQTPKHLITATGQRVTLRCSPRSGDLSVYWYQQSLDQGLQFLIQYYNGEERAKGNILERFSAQQFPDLHSELNLSSLELGDSALYFCASSRGGQGGETQYFGPGTRLLVL.

The rearrangement uses TRBV29-1 and TRBJ2-7; 9 nucleotides align to TRBD1. Germline values: CDR1 SQVTM, CDR2 ANQGSEA. This CDR3 contains 14 residues. Trimming removed 0 bases from V and 3 bases from J; junction bases left unmatched: 3. The CDR3 protein is CSVEERDRDYEQYF. The CDR3 region has the DNA TGCAGCGTTGAAGAACGGGACAGGGACTACGAGCAGTACTTC.

This chain links TRBV30 with TRBJ1-2, with 10 bases aligning to TRBD1. Germline values: CDR1 GTSNPN, CDR2 SVGIG (reference sequence). V dropped 7 bases and J dropped 8; count of bases not matched to a gene: 16. The CDR3 covers 15 residues. The CDR3 sequence: CAYTGTGVDRGGYTF. As DNA, the CDR3 is TGTGCCTATACTGGGACAGGGGTCGACCGTGGAGGCTACACCTTC.

This chain connects TRBV30 to TRBJ2-7, with D possibly matching TRBD2 (6 bases). Trimming shortened V by 4 bases and J by 3 bases, and 7 bases separated the two germline ends. This CDR3 comprises 11 residues. Germline values: CDR1 GTSNPN, CDR2 SVGIG (reference sequence). CDR3 bases: TGTGCCTGGATGGGGGGCTACGAGCAGTACTTC. This encodes CAWMGGYEQYF.

This clone was counted only a few times. The rearrangement joins TRBV28 to TRBJ2-6; 7 bases are a match to TRBD2. The junction had 8 bases not matched to a gene; V was cut back by 3 bases and J by 0 bases. Looked up from germline, CDR1 is MDHEN and CDR2 is SYDVKM. This CDR3 spans 18 amino acids. CDR3 sequence reads: CASSFSQGGGSGANVLTF. The DNA for the CDR3 is TGTGCCAGCAGTTTCTCCCAGGGCGGGGGCTCTGGGGCCAACGTCCTGACTTTC.

This clone was observed once. J is TRBJ1-3 and V is TRBV6-1, with D perhaps matching TRBD1 (5 bases). This CDR3 contains 14 residues. V was clipped by 1 base and J by 3 bases, with 7 bases between them. Per germline, CDR1 MNHNS and CDR2 SASEGT. The CDR3 loop reads CASSEERGGNTIYF. In DNA, the CDR3 is TGTGCCAGCAGTGAAGAAAGGGGTGGAAACACCATATATTTT.

The chain recombines TRBV19 with TRBJ1-2; possible D gene TRBD1, 6 bases. The CDR3 is made up of 13 amino acids. Germline V lookup: CDR1 LNHDA, CDR2 SQIVND (reference sequence). With 3 bases removed from V and 5 bases from J, the gap between germline ends came to 10 bases. The CDR3 here is CASSMAGAYGYTF. In DNA, the CDR3 is TGTGCCAGTAGTATGGCGGGGGCTTATGGCTACACCTTC.

The genes are TRBV7-2 and TRBJ1-5, with TRBD1 matching 10 bases. Germline V gives CDR1 SGHTA, CDR2 FQGNSA. V lost 0 bases, J lost 7 bases, and 3 bases stayed unmatched. The CDR3 runs to 15 residues. The CDR3 DNA reads as TGTGCCAGCAGCTTAGCGACAGGGGGCCCACAGCCCCAGCATTTT. Its translation is CASSLATGGPQPQHF.

V gene TRBV30 combines with J gene TRBJ2-3; 8 bases line up with TRBD2. The V gene end was trimmed by 2 bases and the J gene end by 4 bases; junction bases not matched to a gene: 23. Germline values: CDR1 GTSNPN, CDR2 SVGIG (reference sequence). CDR3 length: 20 amino acids. The DNA for the CDR3 is TGTGCCTGGAGTTCCAAGGGAGCGGGAGTCCGAAAAGGATGGGCAGATACGCAGTATTTT. Protein product: CAWSSKGAGVRKGWADTQYF.

V usage is TRBV6-5 and J usage is TRBJ1-2; TRBD1 agrees at 9 bases. The germline V gene encodes CDR1 MNHEY and CDR2 SVGAGI. The CDR3 covers 15 residues. Germline trimming cut 7 bases from V and 3 bases from J; bases unmatched to any gene: 9. The chain's CDR3 is CASITLGQGDYGYTF. For the CDR3, the DNA is TGTGCCAGCATAACGCTGGGACAGGGCGACTATGGCTACACCTTC.

This rearrangement joins TRBV5-1 to TRBJ2-7; D possibly corresponds to TRBD1 (7 bases). The CDR3 runs 15 residues. Germline V CDR1 and CDR2: SGHRS, YFSETQ. The V and J ends lost 2 bases and 3 bases respectively, with 15 bases between them. The CDR3 sequence: CASSFRGSGDYEQYF. In DNA form, the CDR3 reads TGCGCCAGCAGCTTCAGGGGGTCGGGAGACTACGAGCAGTACTTC. Using reference TRBV5-1 and TRBJ2-7 for the parts outside the CDR3, the full variable domain is KAGVTQTPRYLIKTRGQQVTLSCSPISGHRSVSWYQQTPGQGLQFLFEYFSETQRNKGNFPGRFSGRQFSNSRSEMNVSTLELGDSALYLCASSFRGSGDYEQYFGPGTRLTVT.

This clone occurred once. The chain combines TRBV25-1 with TRBJ2-1; D is ambiguous. V was pared by 3 bases and J by 9 bases, with 9 bases between. Germline CDR1 and CDR2: MGHDK and SYGVNS. The CDR3 has 12 residues. The CDR3 DNA sequence: TGTGCCAGCAGTGACGTATTATCTGAGCAGTTCTTC. Translating gives CASSDVLSEQFF.

The genes are TRBV11-2 and TRBJ2-5, with TRBD2 as a possible D gene (6 bases). CDR1 and CDR2 from the germline V gene are SGHAT and FQNNGV. Trimming removed 0 bases at V and 2 bases at J, with 10 bases between. The CDR3 consists of 15 residues. CDR3 sequence reads: CASSLDWGEQETQYF. As DNA, the CDR3 is TGTGCCAGCAGCTTAGATTGGGGGGAGCAAGAGACCCAGTACTTC.

This chain joins TRBV9 and TRBJ2-3; 8 bases agree with TRBD2. Per the germline V gene, CDR1 is SGDLS and CDR2 is YYNGEE. Trimming removed 2 bases from V and 4 bases from J; junction bases left unmatched: 3. This CDR3 has 14 residues. CDR3 sequence: CASSVSGTADTQYF. CDR3 bases: TGTGCCAGCAGCGTTAGCGGGACCGCAGATACGCAGTATTTT.

The V call is TRBV4-1, the J call TRBJ2-7; D unresolved. CDR1 is MGHRA, CDR2 YSYEKL, per germline. The V end lost 0 bases, the J end lost 1 base, and 10 bases lay between the germline ends. The CDR3 length is 15 residues. CDR3 loop: CASSQDWYGSYEQYF. CDR3 in DNA: TGCGCCAGCAGCCAAGATTGGTACGGTTCCTACGAGCAGTACTTC.

This clone was detected only once. The CDR3 bases are TGTGCCAGCAGCTTAGGAGGGCTCCTTGAAGCTTTCTTT. Its translation: CASSLGGLLEAFF. The chain combines TRBV7-2 with TRBJ1-1; D is unresolved. The CDR3 is made up of 13 amino acids. The germline gives CDR1 SGHTA, CDR2 FQGNSA. V lost 1 base, J lost 7 bases, and 10 bases lay in between.

The table lists this clone with a count of one. The chain uses TRBV9 and TRBJ2-2; 8 bases map to TRBD2. V lost 5 bases, J lost 2 bases, and 2 bases stayed unmatched. CDR3 length: 14 amino acids. The germline gives CDR1 SGDLS, CDR2 YYNGEE. The CDR3 DNA sequence: TGTGCCAGCAGGCTAGCGGGCAACACCGGGGAGCTGTTTTTT. Its protein is CASRLAGNTGELFF.

This clone was seen a few times. This chain's CDR3 is CASSPRGTEAFF. In nucleotides, the CDR3 is TGTGCCAGCAGCCCACGGGGCACTGAAGCTTTCTTT. The chain combines TRBV5-4 with TRBJ1-1, with D unresolved. The CDR3 is 12 residues long. Germline V gene data show CDR1 as SGHNT and CDR2 as YYREEE (reference sequence). V lost 4 bases, J lost 4 bases, and 8 bases lay in between.

This clone was counted once. The chain joins TRBV2 to TRBJ2-7; no firm D call. The CDR3 consists of 9 residues. Looked up from germline, CDR1 is SNHLY and CDR2 is FYNNEI. Deletions cut 10 bases from V and 4 bases from J, with 5 bases between. In DNA form, the CDR3 reads TGTGCCATCAATTACGAGCAGTACTTC. Translated, it gives CAINYEQYF.

The V gene is TRBV27, the J gene TRBJ1-2, with a weak D call TRBD1 (6 bases). The CDR3 runs 15 residues. The V gene lost 0 bases and the J gene lost 4 bases, with 12 bases spanning the gap. From germline, CDR1 is MNHEY and CDR2 SMNVEV (reference sequence). The CDR3: CASSLSYRTAYGYTF. The DNA for the CDR3 is TGTGCCAGCAGTTTATCATACCGGACAGCCTATGGCTACACCTTC.

This clone came up a few times. This chain connects TRBV5-1 to TRBJ2-5; tentatively, D is TRBD2 (6 bases). Trimming took off 1 base at V and 5 bases at J, with 12 bases between the two ends. The length of the CDR3 is 14 residues. Looked up from germline, CDR1 is SGHRS and CDR2 is YFSETQ. CDR3 region: CASSLLSGVETQYF. The CDR3 bases are TGCGCCAGCAGCTTGTTGTCGGGAGTCGAGACCCAGTACTTC.

V usage is TRBV28 and J usage is TRBJ2-1, with D perhaps matching TRBD1 (5 bases). Trimming removed 6 bases from V and 6 bases from J, with 18 bases in between. Per the germline V gene, CDR1 is MDHEN and CDR2 is SYDVKM. This CDR3 contains 15 residues. The DNA of the CDR3 is TGTGCCAGCAGCCATATATCCCAGGGTCTCAATGAGCAGTTCTTC. This encodes CASSHISQGLNEQFF.